Below are 3 T cell receptor beta chains sequenced from a single sample in a study of OX40 agonist ivuxolimab in advanced cancers. Sequencing used immunoSEQ multiplex PCR; TCRdb keeps in-frame clones, though not all of them. The sample includes 15,000 to 20,000 clones, around four fifths of them seen just once. Here the sequenced sample was CD4+ or CD8+ T cells sorted from blood, taken in a trial of the OX40 agonist ivuxolimab. Source of these receptors: an adult with an advanced solid tumor such as melanoma, head and neck, liver or kidney cancer.

The V and J genes are TRBV27 and TRBJ2-7; TRBD1 might be the D (5 bases). This CDR3 has 16 amino acids. Germline loops: CDR1 MNHEY, CDR2 SMNVEV (reference sequence). Between the trimmed V and J ends, which lost 1 base and 3 bases, there was a span of 16 bases. CDR3: CASSLLGLPPIYEQYF. For the CDR3, the DNA is TGTGCCAGCAGTTTATTGGGGCTTCCCCCCATCTACGAGCAGTACTTC.

The chain recombines TRBV27 with TRBJ2-1; D is possibly TRBD2 (6 bases). V lost 7 bases, J lost 4 bases, and 11 bases lay in between. The CDR3 is 13 amino acids. The germline CDR1 and CDR2 sequences are MNHEY and SMNVEV (reference sequence). The CDR3 DNA follows: TGTGCCAGCATGAAGGGACTGTACAATGAGCAGTTCTTC. This gives the protein CASMKGLYNEQFF.

The chain recombines TRBV27 with TRBJ2-7; TRBD1 aligns across 11 bases. V shed 6 bases, J shed 3 bases, and the junction held 7 bases outside the gene matches. The CDR3 runs 15 residues. Germline V lookup: CDR1 MNHEY, CDR2 SMNVEV (reference sequence). The CDR3 sequence is CASSLDGTGGYEQYF. The CDR3 DNA reads as TGTGCCAGCAGCTTAGATGGGACAGGGGGCTACGAGCAGTACTTC.